This T cell receptor (beta chain) was identified in a study of cytomegalovirus exposure and HLA in healthy donors. Germline V CDR1 and CDR2: SGHDN, FVKESK. V shed 4 bases, J shed 6 bases, and the junction held 13 bases outside the gene matches. The CDR3 totals 17 residues. This PCR relied on a set of 60 Vbeta primers and 13 Jbeta primers. Original methodology: An analysis performed later counted 73 million or so unique TCR beta chains (approximately 10 million of them shared). Clones were read by immunoSEQ multiplex PCR, and TCRdb kept only the in-frame ones, dropping some. The V and J calls and clone size come from that table; D and trimming were worked out from the DNA. The sample has about 120,000 clones; about three quarters are singletons.

The sequenced sample was PBMCs. The V gene is TRBV14, the J gene TRBJ2-2; 8 nucleotides match TRBD2. This clonotype originated in a female donor in good health and CMV-seronegative. The CDR3 region has the DNA TGTGCCAGCAGCCGATTAAGAGGACTAGCAGGCTCCGGGGAGCTGTTTTTT. It is translated as CASSRLRGLAGSGELFF.